Only one count was recorded for the clone carrying this TCR beta chain. These data originate in a study of blood T cell repertoires in COVID-19. The protocol was immunoSEQ multiplex PCR, while the TCRdb copy is restricted to in-frame clones and leaves out a portion. The sample has under 170,000 clones; 87% are singletons. Germline CDR1 is KGHDR and CDR2 is SFDVKD. The V segment lost 8 bases and the J segment 9 bases; nucleotides outside the gene matches: 17. The CDR3 consists of 16 residues. V gene TRBV24-1 combines with J gene TRBJ2-3, with TRBD1 matching over 9 bases. The material sequenced was peripheral blood. The clonotype was recovered from a woman aged 60 to 75 with active or convalescent COVID-19. The DNA for the CDR3 is TGTGCCACCATCCCTCATTCCGGGACAGGGTATTGGACGCAGTATTTT. This translates into CATIPHSGTGYWTQYF.